A selection of T cell receptor beta chains follows, all from one sample in a study of blood T cell repertoires in COVID-19. Here immunoSEQ multiplex PCR was the method, and the copy in TCRdb shows in-frame clones only, minus some. The profile shows fewer than 200,000 clones, about 88% of them singletons. Material for sequencing was peripheral blood. The receptors shown here come from a man between 18 and 35 years old who had recovered from COVID-19. The CDR3 runs from the conserved cysteine through the conserved F or W. A D gene is named only where the DNA matches it firmly. For some rows the clone size is stated as once, few or many, or as a class when expanded; others skip it.

V gene: TRBV2; clone size: -; J gene: TRBJ2-4; D gene: TRBD1; CDR3 protein: CASRAGQGAVNIQYF; CDR3 DNA: TGTGCCAGCAGGGCGGGACAGGGGGCCGTAAACATTCAGTACTTC
V gene: TRBV5-5; clone size: -; J gene: TRBJ1-5; D gene: TRBD1; CDR3 protein: CASSPDPGGEMKPQHF; CDR3 DNA: TGTGCCAGCAGCCCCGATCCAGGGGGCGAGATGAAGCCCCAGCATTTT
V gene: TRBV18; clone size: many; J gene: TRBJ2-1; D gene: TRBD2; CDR3 protein: CASSPGLATLRSYNEQFF; CDR3 DNA: TGTGCCAGCTCCCCGGGACTAGCAACTTTAAGGTCCTACAATGAGCAGTTCTTC
V gene: TRBV5-6; clone size: -; J gene: TRBJ1-1; D gene: -; CDR3 protein: CASSLETGRVAFF; CDR3 DNA: TGTGCCAGCAGCTTGGAGACCGGCAGGGTTGCTTTCTTT
V gene: TRBV12-3/TRBV12-4; clone size: -; J gene: TRBJ1-1; D gene: -; CDR3 protein: CASHRGTEAFF; CDR3 DNA: TGTGCCAGCCATCGGGGCACTGAAGCTTTCTTT
V gene: TRBV6-2/TRBV6-3; clone size: -; J gene: TRBJ1-1; D gene: -; CDR3 protein: CASSSQENTEAFF; CDR3 DNA: TGTGCCAGCAGTTCACAGGAGAACACTGAAGCTTTCTTT
V gene: TRBV5-1; clone size: -; J gene: TRBJ2-7; D gene: -; CDR3 protein: CASSLVAGGYEQYF; CDR3 DNA: TGCGCCAGCAGCTTGGTTGCAGGGGGGTACGAGCAGTACTTC
V gene: TRBV19; clone size: -; J gene: TRBJ2-5; D gene: TRBD1; CDR3 protein: CASSDRGQETQYF; CDR3 DNA: TGTGCCAGTAGTGACAGGGGGCAGGAGACCCAGTACTTC
V gene: TRBV6-5; clone size: -; J gene: TRBJ2-5; D gene: -; CDR3 protein: CASSLTREETQYF; CDR3 DNA: TGTGCCAGCAGCCTCACAAGGGAGGAGACCCAGTACTTC
V gene: TRBV5-1; clone size: -; J gene: TRBJ2-1; D gene: TRBD1; CDR3 protein: CASSLETGDFNEQFF; CDR3 DNA: TGCGCCAGCAGCTTGGAGACAGGGGACTTCAATGAGCAGTTCTTC
V gene: TRBV5-4; clone size: -; J gene: TRBJ2-7; D gene: -; CDR3 protein: CASSLQGRASSYEQYF; CDR3 DNA: TGTGCCAGCAGCTTGCAGGGGCGAGCGAGCTCCTACGAGCAGTACTTC
V gene: TRBV4-1; clone size: -; J gene: TRBJ2-7; D gene: TRBD2; CDR3 protein: CASSRTSGLSYEQYF; CDR3 DNA: TGCGCCAGCAGCCGAACTAGCGGGTTGTCCTACGAGCAGTACTTC
V gene: TRBV28; clone size: -; J gene: TRBJ2-2; D gene: -; CDR3 protein: CASSLQAPGELFF; CDR3 DNA: TGTGCCAGCAGTTTACAGGCCCCCGGGGAGCTGTTTTTT
V gene: TRBV5-1; clone size: -; J gene: TRBJ2-5; D gene: TRBD2; CDR3 protein: CASSLTSGQETQYF; CDR3 DNA: TGCGCCAGCAGCTTGACTAGCGGGCAAGAGACCCAGTACTTC
V gene: TRBV4-1; clone size: -; J gene: TRBJ2-3; D gene: TRBD2; CDR3 protein: CASSQGGLAGVADTQYF; CDR3 DNA: TGCGCCAGCAGCCAAGGAGGACTAGCGGGAGTTGCAGATACGCAGTATTTT
V gene: TRBV28; clone size: -; J gene: TRBJ1-1; D gene: TRBD1; CDR3 protein: CASSLFTGATGGKSTEAFF; CDR3 DNA: TGTGCCAGCAGTTTATTCACAGGCGCGACAGGGGGCAAGAGCACTGAAGCTTTCTTT
V gene: TRBV5-6; clone size: -; J gene: TRBJ1-1; D gene: -; CDR3 protein: CASSLREAGAFF; CDR3 DNA: TGTGCCAGCAGCCTGCGAGAGGCGGGAGCTTTCTTT
V gene: TRBV19; clone size: -; J gene: TRBJ2-1; D gene: TRBD2; CDR3 protein: CASSLTSGIPNEQFF; CDR3 DNA: TGTGCCAGTAGTCTTACTAGCGGGATCCCCAATGAGCAGTTCTTC
V gene: TRBV19; clone size: -; J gene: TRBJ2-2; D gene: TRBD1; CDR3 protein: CASSARDRGSSTGELFF; CDR3 DNA: TGTGCCAGTAGTGCACGGGACAGGGGGTCTTCCACCGGGGAGCTGTTTTTT
V gene: TRBV3-1/TRBV3-2; clone size: -; J gene: TRBJ2-5; D gene: -; CDR3 protein: CASSQDFRLPGTQYF; CDR3 DNA: TGTGCCAGCAGCCAAGATTTTAGACTTCCCGGGACCCAGTACTTC
V gene: TRBV18; clone size: -; J gene: TRBJ2-3; D gene: -; CDR3 protein: CASSPARSTDTQYF; CDR3 DNA: TGTGCCAGCTCACCAGCGCGGAGCACAGATACGCAGTATTTT
V gene: TRBV7-2; clone size: -; J gene: TRBJ2-4; D gene: TRBD2; CDR3 protein: CASSRGTSGRALAKNIQYF; CDR3 DNA: TGTGCCAGCAGCCGTGGGACTAGCGGGAGGGCCCTAGCCAAAAACATTCAGTACTTC
V gene: TRBV24-1; clone size: -; J gene: TRBJ2-1; D gene: -; CDR3 protein: CATATSYGEQFF; CDR3 DNA: TGTGCCACCGCAACTTCTTACGGTGAGCAGTTCTTC
V gene: TRBV11-2; clone size: -; J gene: TRBJ2-7; D gene: -; CDR3 protein: CASSLRTGRGEQYF; CDR3 DNA: TGTGCCAGCAGCCTACGGACTGGACGAGGGGAGCAGTACTTC
V gene: TRBV3-1/TRBV3-2; clone size: -; J gene: TRBJ2-7; D gene: -; CDR3 protein: CASSDSSYEQYF; CDR3 DNA: TGTGCCAGCAGCGATAGCTCCTACGAGCAGTACTTC
V gene: TRBV9; clone size: -; J gene: TRBJ1-1; D gene: -; CDR3 protein: CASSVAAIGNTEAFF; CDR3 DNA: TGTGCCAGCAGCGTAGCCGCGATCGGGAACACTGAAGCTTTCTTT